This entry describes one T cell receptor beta chain. This CDR3 is built from 14 residues. Trimming removed 4 bases from V and 4 bases from J; junction bases left unmatched: 6. Per germline, CDR1 SGHRS and CDR2 YFSETQ. TCRdb's table, derived via immunoSEQ multiplex PCR, lists solely in-frame clones and lacks some. The sample has roughly 120,000 clones; 79% are singletons. This sample was included in a study of blood T cell repertoires in COVID-19. This clonotype was sampled from a woman older than 75 with acute or convalescent COVID-19. The chain employs TRBV5-1 and TRBJ2-5, with 8 positions matching TRBD2. The sequenced sample was peripheral blood. The CDR3 coding sequence is TGCGCCAGCAGCCTTAGCGGGACTGGAGAGACCCAGTACTTC. Its translation: CASSLSGTGETQYF.